Shown below are 27 T cell receptor beta chains from a single sample sequenced in a study of blood T cell repertoires in COVID-19. The table came from immunoSEQ multiplex PCR; TCRdb's copy has only in-frame clones and leaves some out. The table shows some 100,000 clones, with roughly 86% occurring only once. Material for sequencing was peripheral blood. Every receptor here comes from a man aged 50 to 59 with acute or convalescent COVID-19.

V is TRBV12-3 or TRBV12-4 and J is TRBJ2-2; 10 bases line up with TRBD2. The CDR3 extends over 13 amino acids. The V and J ends lost 6 bases and 6 bases, in that order; junction bases with no gene match: 1. The CDR3 sequence: CASSLAGAGELFF. CDR3 coding DNA: TGTGCCAGCAGCCTAGCGGGAGCCGGGGAGCTGTTTTTT.

This clone was observed a single time. J is TRBJ1-1 and V is TRBV18; possible D gene TRBD1, 5 bases. Trimming removed 1 base at V and 1 base at J, with 10 bases between. The CDR3 covers 15 residues. The germline CDR1 and CDR2 sequences are KGHSH and LQKENI. The CDR3 spells CASSPQRQPNTEAFF. In DNA, the CDR3 is TGTGCCAGCTCACCACAAAGACAGCCGAACACTGAAGCTTTCTTT.

The chain recombines TRBV7-9 with TRBJ1-2; 9 bases align to TRBD1. Germline V gene lookup returns CDR1 SEHNR and CDR2 FQNEAQ (reference sequence). V shed 3 bases, J shed 4 bases, and the junction held 6 bases outside the gene matches. The CDR3 runs 15 residues. CDR3 residues: CASSFTGTGIYGYTF. The CDR3 region has the DNA TGTGCCAGCAGCTTCACCGGGACAGGGATCTATGGCTACACCTTC.

The chain employs TRBV18 and TRBJ1-1; a possible D gene is TRBD1 (5 bases). CDR3 length: 15 amino acids. In germline, CDR1 is KGHSH, CDR2 LQKENI. V lost 3 bases to trimming and J lost 1 base, with 12 bases between them. The CDR3 bases are TGTGCCAGCTCACCCCCGGGGGAAGGGAACACTGAAGCTTTCTTT. Protein: CASSPPGEGNTEAFF.

J is TRBJ1-1 and V is TRBV11-2, with unresolved D. V was cut by 2 bases and J by 0 bases, with 4 bases left in between. Germline values: CDR1 SGHAT, CDR2 FQNNGV. The CDR3 length is 13 residues. The CDR3 protein is CASSLSMNTEAFF. CDR3 sequence (DNA): TGTGCCAGCAGCTTATCTATGAACACTGAAGCTTTCTTT.

This sequence joins TRBV15 and TRBJ2-2; D remains unclear. Germline V CDR1 and CDR2: LNHNV, YYDKDF (reference sequence). The CDR3 is 13 residues long. V was cut by 0 bases and J by 6 bases, with 5 bases left in between. The CDR3 loop is CATSRDGAGELFF. CDR3 sequence (DNA): TGTGCCACCAGCAGAGACGGTGCCGGGGAGCTGTTTTTT. Based on the CDR3 plus reference TRBV15 and TRBJ2-2, the full variable domain is DAMVIQNPRYQVTQFGKPVTLSCSQTLNHNVMYWYQQKSSQAPKLLFHYYDKDFNNEADTPDNFQSRRPNTSFCFLDIRSPGLGDTAMYLCATSRDGAGELFFGEGSRLTVL.

This chain links TRBV6-4 with TRBJ1-2; TRBD1 aligns across 8 bases. Germline-derived CDR1 and CDR2 are MRHNA and SNTAGT. V trimming: 3 bases; J trimming: 2 bases; junction bases outside the gene matches: 5. The CDR3 spans 15 residues. The chain's CDR3 is CASSEAQGGNYGYTF. Here the CDR3 DNA reads TGTGCCAGCAGTGAGGCACAGGGGGGAAACTATGGCTACACCTTC.

The chain recombines TRBV30 with TRBJ2-2; 7 bases agree with TRBD1. The CDR3 loop spans 14 amino acids. The V gene's germline CDR1 is GTSNPN and CDR2 SVGIG (reference sequence). The junction had 4 bases not matched to a gene; V was cut back by 0 bases and J by 6 bases. CDR3 loop: CAWSVKRGPGELFF. In DNA, the CDR3 is TGTGCCTGGAGTGTAAAAAGGGGGCCCGGGGAGCTGTTTTTT.

The rearrangement uses TRBV11-2 and TRBJ2-7; maybe TRBD2 (6 bases). Per the germline V gene, CDR1 is SGHAT and CDR2 is FQNNGV. The CDR3 loop spans 15 amino acids. V was clipped by 5 bases and J by 4 bases, with 18 bases between them. In nucleotides, the CDR3 is TGTGCCAGCAGCAACTTAAGGCGGGATGGATACGAGCAGTACTTC. Translation: CASSNLRRDGYEQYF.

The genes are TRBV12-5 and TRBJ1-3; maybe TRBD1 (5 bases). CDR1 LGHNT and CDR2 FRNRAP come from the germline V gene. The V gene lost 5 bases and the J gene lost 3 bases, with 11 bases spanning the gap. The CDR3 consists of 14 residues. The CDR3 DNA follows: TGTGCTAGTGGTCCCGGGACTCTTGGAAACACCATATATTTT. Translation: CASGPGTLGNTIYF. The full variable domain, rest sourced from reference TRBV12-5 and TRBJ1-3, is DARVTQTPRHKVTEMGQEVTMRCQPILGHNTVFWYRQTMMQGLELLAYFRNRAPLDDSGMPKDRFSAEMPDATLATLKIQPSEPRDSAVYFCASGPGTLGNTIYFGEGSWLTVV.

The V call is TRBV12-3 or TRBV12-4, the J call TRBJ1-1, with D hard to call. The CDR3 consists of 13 residues. Trimming pared 0 bases from V and 5 bases from J, leaving 7 bases between. The chain's CDR3 is CASSLAAGTEAFF. CDR3 coding DNA: TGTGCCAGCAGTTTAGCGGCCGGGACTGAAGCTTTCTTT.

The gene calls are TRBV29-1 and TRBJ1-1; 8 nucleotides align to TRBD1. J lost 5 bases, V lost 0 bases, and 8 bases had no gene match. Germline CDR1 SQVTM, CDR2 ANQGSEA. CDR3 size: 15 residues. The CDR3: CSVEDYDRGRTEAFF. CDR3 nucleotide sequence: TGCAGCGTTGAAGATTATGACAGGGGACGGACTGAAGCTTTCTTT.

This chain joins TRBV12-5 and TRBJ2-1, with 7 bases identical to TRBD2. V dropped 0 bases and J dropped 0; count of bases not matched to a gene: 5. The CDR3 length is 17 residues. Germline values: CDR1 LGHNT, CDR2 FRNRAP. The CDR3 here is CASGLVQLAISYNEQFF. The CDR3 DNA follows: TGTGCTAGTGGTTTGGTCCAACTAGCGATCTCCTACAATGAGCAGTTCTTC.

The chain uses TRBV5-1 and TRBJ2-1; TRBD1 matches 7 bases. With 4 bases clipped from V and 0 bases from J, the junction kept 4 bases outside the gene matches. The germline V gene has CDR1 SGHRS and CDR2 YFSETQ. The CDR3 consists of 15 residues. As DNA, the CDR3 is TGCGCCAGCAGCCAAGGGGACAGCTCCTACAATGAGCAGTTCTTC. Its translation is CASSQGDSSYNEQFF.

This clone was picked up one time. The CDR3 spells CASLYAGTGELFF. DNA for the CDR3: TGTGCCAGCCTTTATGCGGGTACCGGGGAGCTGTTTTTT. The chain employs TRBV7-9 and TRBJ2-2, with D possibly TRBD2 on 5 matching bases. The V and J ends lost 8 bases and 5 bases respectively, with 12 bases between them. This CDR3 contains 13 residues. Germline V gives CDR1 SEHNR, CDR2 FQNEAQ (reference sequence).

This chain connects TRBV5-1 to TRBJ2-7, with 9 bases aligning to TRBD1. The germline gives CDR1 SGHRS, CDR2 YFSETQ. V lost 0 bases and J lost 5; bases outside the gene matches: 6. The CDR3 runs 15 residues. CDR3 residues: CASSLGRTGVDEQYF. For the CDR3, the DNA is TGCGCCAGCAGCTTGGGTCGGACAGGGGTAGACGAGCAGTACTTC.

The CDR3 DNA sequence: TGTGCCAGCAGTTACTCACGTCCCGGGAGCACTGAAGCTTTCTTT. Its translation: CASSYSRPGSTEAFF. The V and J genes are TRBV6-6 and TRBJ1-1; no clear D. Germline V lookup: CDR1 MNHNY, CDR2 SVGAGI (reference sequence). The CDR3 contains 15 residues. Trimming took off 0 bases at V and 4 bases at J, with 12 bases between the two ends.

V and J are TRBV27 and TRBJ2-7; 11 bases agree with TRBD1. After removal of 5 bases from V and 5 bases from J, the junction contained 5 bases not matched to a gene. The CDR3 contains 14 residues. CDR1 is MNHEY and CDR2 is SMNVEV in the germline V gene (reference sequence). CDR3 in DNA: TGTGCCAGCAGTCCTTGGGACAGGGGGGACGAGCAGTACTTC. This sequence encodes CASSPWDRGDEQYF.

The J gene is TRBJ1-1, the V gene TRBV9; TRBD1 agrees at 7 bases. The germline gives CDR1 SGDLS, CDR2 YYNGEE. The CDR3 is 14 amino acids. The J segment lost 5 bases and the V segment lost 3 bases, leaving 7 bases of the junction unmatched. The DNA of the CDR3 is TGTGCCAGCAGCGAGACAGGGTTAAGGACTGAAGCTTTCTTT. The encoded protein is CASSETGLRTEAFF.

The gene calls are TRBV20-1 and TRBJ1-2; no definite D call. CDR1 and CDR2 (germline): DFQATT, SNEGSKA (reference sequence). Trimming pared 3 bases from V and 8 bases from J, leaving 10 bases between. The CDR3 consists of 11 residues. This chain's CDR3 is CSASGGWGYTF. The CDR3 coding sequence is TGCAGTGCTAGTGGAGGTTGGGGCTACACCTTC.

The J gene is TRBJ1-2, the V gene TRBV19; a possible D gene is TRBD1 (5 bases). The CDR3 loop spans 14 amino acids. Looked up from germline, CDR1 is LNHDA and CDR2 is SQIVND (reference sequence). Trimming removed 3 bases at V and 3 bases at J, with 11 bases between. The DNA for the CDR3 is TGTGCCAGTAGTATCTCTGGGGCCGACTATGGCTACACCTTC. Translated: CASSISGADYGYTF.

The rearrangement joins TRBV10-1 to TRBJ2-5, with D possibly TRBD1 on 6 matching bases. Germline V gene sequence: CDR1 WNHNN, CDR2 SYGVQD (reference sequence). With 0 bases removed from V and 6 bases from J, the gap between germline ends came to 11 bases. This CDR3 region has 14 residues. CDR3 bases: TGCGCCAGCAGTGAGTCGCCAGGGGCCAAGACCCAGTACTTC. Residues: CASSESPGAKTQYF.

Remarks on this clone: An end of the junction does not agree with germline; a read error may underlie this. This chain links TRBV14 with TRBJ2-1; the D gene is possibly TRBD1 (6 bases). Per germline, CDR1 SGHDN and CDR2 FVKESK. The CDR3 consists of 15 residues. CDR3 sequence (DNA): TGTGCCAGCAGCCAAGAGGGGGCACGCTACGATGAGCAGTTCTTC. It codes for CASSQEGARYDEQFF.

DNA for the CDR3: TGTGCCTGGACCCACAGGGGAGGCTCCTACGAGCAGTACTTC. It yields the protein CAWTHRGGSYEQYF. This chain joins TRBV30 and TRBJ2-7; TRBD1 might be the D (7 bases). The germline CDR1 and CDR2 sequences are GTSNPN and SVGIG (reference sequence). V gave up 4 bases and J gave up 0 bases, with 13 bases separating them. The CDR3 loop spans 14 amino acids. Based on the CDR3 plus reference TRBV30 and TRBJ2-7, the full variable domain is SQTIHQWPATLVQPVGSPLSLECTVEGTSNPNLYWYRQAAGRGLQLLFYSVGIGQISSEVPQNLSASRPQDRQFILSSKKLLLSDSGFYLCAWTHRGGSYEQYFGPGTRLTVT.

The chain combines TRBV10-3 with TRBJ1-1, with D unresolved. V gave up 11 bases and J gave up 6 bases, with 25 bases separating them. Germline V gene sequence: CDR1 ENHRY, CDR2 SYGVKD. CDR3 length: 15 amino acids. CDR3 DNA sequence: TGTGCCGTTCGCTTGGAGGGAAATTCAAGGGCTGAAGCTTTCTTT. As protein: CAVRLEGNSRAEAFF.

The V call is TRBV5-6, the J call TRBJ1-2; TRBD1 matches 9 bases. Losses at the gene ends were 4 bases for V and 6 bases for J; bases not matched to a gene: 4. There are 13 residues in the CDR3. Germline lookup yields CDR1 SGHDT and CDR2 YYEEEE. The CDR3 nucleotides are TGTGCCAGCAGCACGGACAGGGGCCATGGCTACACCTTC. It encodes CASSTDRGHGYTF.

The chain links TRBV12-3 or TRBV12-4 to TRBJ1-1; D not certain. V shed 6 bases and J shed 1 base, with 9 bases lying between them. The CDR3 totals 13 residues. The DNA for the CDR3 is TGTGCCAGCAGCCAGGAGGGGAACACTGAAGCTTTCTTT. Residues: CASSQEGNTEAFF.